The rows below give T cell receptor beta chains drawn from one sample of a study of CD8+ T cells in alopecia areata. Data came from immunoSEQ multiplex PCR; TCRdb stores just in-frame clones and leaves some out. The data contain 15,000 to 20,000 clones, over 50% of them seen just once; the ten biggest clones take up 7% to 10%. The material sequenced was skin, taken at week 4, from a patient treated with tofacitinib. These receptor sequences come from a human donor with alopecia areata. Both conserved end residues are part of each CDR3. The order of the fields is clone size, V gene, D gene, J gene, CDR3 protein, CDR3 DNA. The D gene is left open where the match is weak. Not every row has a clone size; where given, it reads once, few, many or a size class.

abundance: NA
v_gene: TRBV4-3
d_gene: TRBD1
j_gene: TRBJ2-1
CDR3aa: CASSQEWGGGQGPSYNEQFF
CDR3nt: TGCGCCAGCAGCCAAGAATGGGGTGGGGGACAGGGTCCTTCCTACAATGAGCAGTTCTTC

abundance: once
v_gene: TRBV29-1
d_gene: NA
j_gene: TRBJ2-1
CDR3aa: CSVEQALAYNEQFF
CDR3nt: TGCAGCGTTGAACAGGCCCTAGCGTACAATGAGCAGTTCTTC

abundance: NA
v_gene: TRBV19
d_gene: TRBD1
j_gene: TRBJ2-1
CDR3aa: CASSILGQGYNEQFF
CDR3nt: TGTGCCAGTAGTATACTGGGACAGGGTTACAATGAGCAGTTCTTC

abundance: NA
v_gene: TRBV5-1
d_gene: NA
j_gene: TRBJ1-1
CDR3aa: CASSPRGSQGTEAFF
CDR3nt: TGCGCCAGCAGCCCCCGGGGTTCCCAGGGGACTGAAGCTTTCTTT

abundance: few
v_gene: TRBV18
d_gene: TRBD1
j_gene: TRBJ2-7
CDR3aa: CASSSLQGRRSYEQYF
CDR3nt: TGTGCCAGCTCGTCCTTACAGGGGCGAAGATCCTACGAGCAGTACTTC

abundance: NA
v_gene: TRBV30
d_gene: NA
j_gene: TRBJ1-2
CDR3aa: CAWKRTPANYGYTF
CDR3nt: TGTGCCTGGAAACGGACGCCAGCTAACTATGGCTACACCTTC

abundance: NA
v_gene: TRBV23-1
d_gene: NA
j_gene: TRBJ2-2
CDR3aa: CASRLSGQNTGELFF
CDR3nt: TGCGCCAGCAGACTCTCGGGACAGAACACCGGGGAGCTGTTTTTT

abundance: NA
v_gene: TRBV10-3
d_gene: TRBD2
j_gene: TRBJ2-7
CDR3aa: CAIGGRGGLEQYF
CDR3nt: TGTGCCATCGGTGGACGGGGGGGGCTCGAGCAGTACTTC

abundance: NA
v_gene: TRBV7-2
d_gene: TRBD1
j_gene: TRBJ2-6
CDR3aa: CASSSRARTGMQRANVLTF
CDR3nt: TGTGCCAGCAGCTCCAGAGCCCGGACAGGTATGCAGAGGGCCAACGTCCTGACTTTC

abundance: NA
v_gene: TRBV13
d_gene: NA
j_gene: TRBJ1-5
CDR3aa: CASSRTGWEGSQPQHF
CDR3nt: TGTGCCAGCAGCCGTACAGGGTGGGAAGGGTCTCAGCCCCAGCATTTT

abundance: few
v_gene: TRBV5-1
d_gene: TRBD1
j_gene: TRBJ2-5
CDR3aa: CATRRTGKETQYF
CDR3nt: TGCGCCACCCGGCGGACAGGAAAAGAGACCCAGTACTTC

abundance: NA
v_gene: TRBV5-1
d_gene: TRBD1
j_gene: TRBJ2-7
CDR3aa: CASSLAGTGGNEQYF
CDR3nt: TGCGCCAGCAGCTTGGCCGGGACAGGGGGCAACGAGCAGTACTTC

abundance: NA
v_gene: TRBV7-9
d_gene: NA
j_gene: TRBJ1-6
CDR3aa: CASSPGTDSPLHF
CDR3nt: TGTGCCAGCAGCCCTGGGACCGATTCACCCCTCCACTTT

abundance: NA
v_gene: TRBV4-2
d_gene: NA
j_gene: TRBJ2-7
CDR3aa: CASSPERLVSYEQYF
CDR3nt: TGTGCCAGCAGCCCGGAGCGTCTAGTTTCCTACGAGCAGTACTTC

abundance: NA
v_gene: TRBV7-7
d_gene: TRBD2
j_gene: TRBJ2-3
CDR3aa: CASSSSGGATDTQYF
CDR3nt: TGTGCTAGCAGCTCCAGCGGGGGGGCCACAGATACGCAGTATTTT

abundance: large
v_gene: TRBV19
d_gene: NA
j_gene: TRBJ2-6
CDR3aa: CASSIDRLREGANVLTF
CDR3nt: TGTGCCAGTAGTATAGATCGTTTAAGGGAAGGGGCCAACGTCCTGACTTTC

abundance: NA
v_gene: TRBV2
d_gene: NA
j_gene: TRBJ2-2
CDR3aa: CASSEDTGELFF
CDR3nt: TGTGCCAGCAGCGAGGACACCGGGGAGCTGTTTTTT

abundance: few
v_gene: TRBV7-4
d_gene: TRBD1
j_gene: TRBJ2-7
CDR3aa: CASRQRFGQGYEQYF
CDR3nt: TGTGCCAGCAGACAAAGGTTCGGACAGGGTTACGAGCAGTACTTC

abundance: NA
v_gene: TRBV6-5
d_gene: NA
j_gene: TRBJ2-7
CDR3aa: CASSYPSTSGSYEQYF
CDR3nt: TGTGCCAGCAGTTACCCCAGCACGTCAGGCTCCTACGAGCAGTACTTC

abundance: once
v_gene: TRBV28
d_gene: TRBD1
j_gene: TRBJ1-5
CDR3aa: CASSENRGPQPQHF
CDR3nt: TGTGCCAGCAGTGAGAACAGGGGGCCTCAGCCCCAGCATTTT

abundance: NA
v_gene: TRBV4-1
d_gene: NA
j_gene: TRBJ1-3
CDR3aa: CASSQDKGKRNTIYF
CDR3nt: TGTGCCAGCAGCCAAGATAAAGGCAAACGAAACACCATATATTTT

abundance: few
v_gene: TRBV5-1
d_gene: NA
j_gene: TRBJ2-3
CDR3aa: CASSTEFGDTQYF
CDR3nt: TGCGCCAGCAGCACCGAATTCGGAGATACGCAGTATTTT

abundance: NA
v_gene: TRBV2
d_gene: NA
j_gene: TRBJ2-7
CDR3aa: CASAAVNEPYEQYF
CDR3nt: TGTGCCAGCGCCGCCGTGAATGAACCCTACGAGCAGTACTTC

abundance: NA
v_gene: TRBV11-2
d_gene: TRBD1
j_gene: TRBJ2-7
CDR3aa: CASSRGRGQLTYEQYF
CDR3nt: TGTGCCAGCAGCCGGGGTAGGGGACAGTTAACCTACGAGCAGTACTTC

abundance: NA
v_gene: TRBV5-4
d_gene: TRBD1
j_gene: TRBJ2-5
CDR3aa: CASSGTGGGETQYF
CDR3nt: TGTGCCAGCAGCGGGACAGGGGGCGGAGAGACCCAGTACTTC

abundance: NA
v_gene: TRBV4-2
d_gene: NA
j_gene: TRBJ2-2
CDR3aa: CASSQATDLNTGELFF
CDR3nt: TGTGCCAGCAGCCAAGCGACGGACCTTAACACCGGGGAGCTGTTTTTT

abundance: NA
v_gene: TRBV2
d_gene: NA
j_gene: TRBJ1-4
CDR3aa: CASQATNEKLFF
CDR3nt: TGTGCCAGCCAGGCAACTAATGAAAAACTGTTTTTT

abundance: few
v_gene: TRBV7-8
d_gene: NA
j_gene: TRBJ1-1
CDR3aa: CASSLEVGGSEAFF
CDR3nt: TGTGCCAGCAGCTTAGAAGTAGGGGGATCTGAAGCTTTCTTT

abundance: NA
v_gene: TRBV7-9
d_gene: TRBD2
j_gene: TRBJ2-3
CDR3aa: CASSFSTSVNTDTQYF
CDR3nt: TGTGCCAGCAGCTTTAGTACTAGCGTTAACACAGATACGCAGTATTTT

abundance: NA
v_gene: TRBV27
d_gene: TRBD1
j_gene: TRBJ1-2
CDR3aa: CASSPRQGYYGYTF
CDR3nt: TGTGCCAGCAGCCCTAGACAGGGGTACTATGGCTACACCTTC

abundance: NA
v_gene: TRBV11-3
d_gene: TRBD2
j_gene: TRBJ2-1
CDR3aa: CASSYLAGEQFF
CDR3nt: TGTGCCAGCAGCTATTTAGCGGGTGAGCAGTTCTTC

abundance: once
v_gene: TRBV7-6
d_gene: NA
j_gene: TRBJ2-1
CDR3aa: CASSLVSGRFTSVSYNEQFF
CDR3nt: TGTGCCAGCAGCTTAGTGTCGGGACGTTTTACTTCGGTCTCCTACAATGAGCAGTTCTTC

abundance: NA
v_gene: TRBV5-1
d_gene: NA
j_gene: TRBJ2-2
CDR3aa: CASRRGAVDTGELFF
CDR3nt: TGCGCCAGCAGACGGGGGGCCGTGGACACCGGGGAGCTGTTTTTT

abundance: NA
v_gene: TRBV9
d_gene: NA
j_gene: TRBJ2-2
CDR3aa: CASSVEGTVNTGELFF
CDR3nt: TGTGCCAGCAGCGTAGAGGGGACTGTTAACACCGGGGAGCTGTTTTTT

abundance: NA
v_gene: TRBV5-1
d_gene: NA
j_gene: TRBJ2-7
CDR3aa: CASSSYGDEQYF
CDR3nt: TGCGCCAGCAGCTCTTACGGGGACGAGCAGTACTTC

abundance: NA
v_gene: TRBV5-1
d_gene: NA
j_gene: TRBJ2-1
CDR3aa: CASSSSKGDEQFF
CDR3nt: TGCGCCAGCAGCTCATCCAAGGGGGATGAGCAGTTCTTC

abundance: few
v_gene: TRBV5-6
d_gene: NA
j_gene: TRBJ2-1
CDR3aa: CASSPHETVYNEQFF
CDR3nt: TGTGCCAGCAGCCCCCACGAGACAGTCTACAATGAGCAGTTCTTC

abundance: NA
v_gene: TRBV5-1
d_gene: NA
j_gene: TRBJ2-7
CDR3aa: CASSLSTYYEQYF
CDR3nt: TGCGCCAGCAGCCTCTCGACCTACTACGAGCAGTACTTC

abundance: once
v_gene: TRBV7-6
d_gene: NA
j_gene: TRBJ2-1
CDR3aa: CASSLGEYNEQFF
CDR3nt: TGTGCCAGCAGCTTAGGGGAGTATAATGAGCAGTTCTTC

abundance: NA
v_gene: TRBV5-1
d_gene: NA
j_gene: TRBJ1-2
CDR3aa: CASSLDYSVAIGSYTF
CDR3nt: TGCGCCAGCAGCTTGGATTACAGCGTCGCTATTGGTAGCTACACCTTC

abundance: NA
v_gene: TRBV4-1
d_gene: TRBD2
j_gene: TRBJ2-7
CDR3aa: CASSQDSGGGSYEQYF
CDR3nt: TGCGCCAGCAGCCAAGATAGTGGCGGGGGTAGCTACGAGCAGTACTTC

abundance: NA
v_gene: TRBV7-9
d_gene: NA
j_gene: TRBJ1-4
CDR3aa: CASSLVQALNEKLFF
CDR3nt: TGTGCCAGCAGTTTAGTGCAGGCGCTTAATGAAAAACTGTTTTTT